Listed here are 9 T cell receptor beta chains from one sample, sequenced in a study of human T cells and chemical hapten exposure. In TCRdb, the RACE reads were re-called with MiXCR into one record per CDR3 protein. The repertoire holds around 120,000 distinct CDR3 sequences, with 9% to 14% as singletons. Described time point: patch test 1, 2 weeks after DPC sensitization. Noted treatment: therapeutic diphenylcyclopropenone sensitization with weekly scalp DPC. Sequenced material: whole blood, taken in connection with sensitization to the hapten diphenylcyclopropenone (DPC). Receptors originate from a woman aged 45-65 years with alopecia areata. Some clones in this sample may be carry-over from other donors' samples.

This clonotype was counted a few times. The rearrangement uses TRBV6-5 and TRBJ1-6, with TRBD1 matching 7 bases. This CDR3 spans 15 amino acids. After removal of 5 bases from V and 4 bases from J, the junction contained 5 bases not matched to a gene. CDR1 and CDR2 from the germline V gene are MNHEY and SVGAGI. Written as DNA, the CDR3 is TGTGCCAGCAGTGTCCAGACAGGGTATAATTCACCCCTCCACTTT. This translates into CASSVQTGYNSPLHF.

This clonotype appeared a few times. This rearrangement joins TRBV28 to TRBJ2-3, with D tentatively TRBD1 (5 bases). Trimming left V 5 bases short and J 7 bases short, with 7 bases between. The CDR3 runs to 11 residues. Per the germline V gene, CDR1 is MDHEN and CDR2 is SYDVKM. CDR3 nucleotides: TGTGCCAGCAGTGCAGGGTATACGCAGTATTTT. Translated, it gives CASSAGYTQYF. Complete variable domain (other parts from reference TRBV28 and TRBJ2-3): DVKVTQSSRYLVKRTGEKVFLECVQDMDHENMFWYRQDPGLGLRLIYFSYDVKMKEKGDIPEGYSVSREKKERFSLILESASTNQTSMYLCASSAGYTQYFGPGTRLTVL.

This chain connects TRBV13 to TRBJ2-7; D perhaps matches TRBD1 (5 bases). V lost 2 bases and J 0 bases, leaving 17 bases between the germline ends. This CDR3 region has 17 residues. Germline V gene data show CDR1 as PRHDT and CDR2 as FYEKMQ (reference sequence). The CDR3 is CASSLTRMDTHSYEQYF. The CDR3 DNA is TGTGCCAGCAGCTTAACCCGAATGGACACTCACTCCTACGAGCAGTACTTC.

This clonotype was seen many times. The rearrangement uses TRBV29-1 and TRBJ2-3; TRBD1 matches at 8 bases. The ends lost 4 bases at V and 6 bases at J; junction bases unmatched: 3. Per germline, CDR1 SQVTM and CDR2 ANQGSEA. The CDR3 length is 12 residues. The CDR3 reads CSVGTGTDTQYF. The DNA for the CDR3 is TGCAGCGTTGGGACAGGGACGGATACGCAGTATTTT.

The chain recombines TRBV5-1 with TRBJ2-6; a weak D match, TRBD2 (6 bases). The CDR3 contains 16 residues. The V end lost 4 bases, the J end lost 4 bases, and 15 bases lay between the germline ends. Germline V gives CDR1 SGHRS, CDR2 YFSETQ. CDR3 protein: CASSRFGGGGANVLTF. The CDR3 region has the DNA TGCGCCAGCAGCAGGTTCGGGGGTGGCGGGGCCAACGTCCTGACTTTC.

At least ten counts were recorded for this clonotype. The chain has TRBV28 and TRBJ2-4; either TRBD1 or TRBD2 may fit D (6 bases each). Trimming took 2 bases from V and 9 from J, leaving 20 bases between them. The germline gives CDR1 MDHEN, CDR2 SYDVKM. The CDR3 sequence is 16 residues long. The CDR3 region is CASSLIGGLVVAIQYF. The DNA of the CDR3 is TGTGCCAGCAGTTTAATTGGGGGGCTCGTTGTAGCCATTCAGTACTTC.

Note on this clonotype: The germline gene is not matched at one end of the junction; a read error may be the cause. The rearrangement uses TRBV11-2 and TRBJ1-2, with D unclear. Germline assignment: CDR1 SGHAT and CDR2 FQNNGV. CDR3 length equals 15 residues. The CDR3 loop reads CASSLDTPGNYGYAF. DNA for the CDR3: TGTGCCAGCAGCTTAGATACCCCCGGGAACTATGGCTACGCCTTC.

This clonotype has just a few counts. This chain uses TRBV4-1 with TRBJ1-2, with 10 positions matching TRBD1. The CDR3 extends over 18 amino acids. The germline V gene has CDR1 MGHRA and CDR2 YSYEKL. V dropped 2 bases and J dropped 1; count of bases not matched to a gene: 10. The CDR3 spells CASSQYARDRGFNYGYTF. DNA for the CDR3: TGCGCCAGCAGCCAATACGCACGGGACAGGGGCTTTAACTATGGCTACACCTTC.

This clonotype was seen many times. The chain links TRBV18 to TRBJ2-1; TRBD1 or TRBD2 may be the D gene (5 bases each). The germline V gene has CDR1 KGHSH and CDR2 LQKENI. V was shortened by 2 bases and J by 10 bases, with 18 bases between the two germline ends. The CDR3 has 15 amino acids. The CDR3 sequence: CASSPGKGSREEQFF. DNA for the CDR3: TGTGCCAGCTCACCAGGAAAGGGGAGCAGGGAAGAGCAGTTCTTC.